The TCR beta chain described here comes from a study of technical replicates of blood from a few donors. The germline V and J ends were trimmed by 1 base and 7 bases, with 4 bases remaining between them. The CDR3 extends over 11 amino acids. CDR1 SGHNT and CDR2 YENEEA come from the germline V gene. The assay was immunoSEQ multiplex PCR, and TCRdb's table has in-frame clones only and misses some. The data contain some 75,000 clones, about 96% of them singletons. The sequenced material came from T cells isolated from PBMCs. The chain joins TRBV11-3 to TRBJ1-1; D ambiguous. The sequence was collected from a human donor in good health. The CDR3 sequence: CASSLVGEAFF. As DNA, the CDR3 is TGTGCCAGCAGCTTAGTCGGTGAAGCTTTCTTT.